The 8 T cell receptor beta chains below were found in one sample sequenced in a study of shared clonotypes between healthy human individuals. Here immunoSEQ multiplex PCR was the method, and the copy in TCRdb shows in-frame clones only, minus some. The sample yields about 480,000 clones, approximately 85% seen once. Sequencing was carried out using PBMCs. Receptor source: a woman in her thirties or forties in good health. Some clones in this sample may be carry-over from other donors' samples.

This chain connects TRBV6-6 to TRBJ1-2; a weak D match, TRBD1 (6 bases). With 10 bases removed from V and 6 bases from J, the gap between germline ends came to 12 bases. The CDR3 spans 11 residues. Germline V gives CDR1 MNHNY, CDR2 SVGAGI (reference sequence). CDR3 residues: CATGVWDGYTF. The CDR3 coding sequence is TGTGCCACAGGGGTTTGGGATGGCTACACCTTC.

This sequence joins TRBV29-1 and TRBJ2-5, with D hard to call. V shed 3 bases and J shed 7 bases, with 18 bases lying between them. Looked up from germline, CDR1 is SQVTM and CDR2 is ANQGSEA. This CDR3 comprises 14 residues. CDR3 sequence reads: CSVDGRPNPWTQYF. CDR3 sequence (DNA): TGCAGCGTTGACGGGCGGCCAAATCCGTGGACCCAGTACTTC.

The CDR3 sequence: CASSFPIAEAPGEQFF. The CDR3 DNA sequence: TGTGCCAGCAGTTTTCCTATAGCGGAAGCCCCGGGGGAGCAGTTCTTC. V gene TRBV7-8 combines with J gene TRBJ2-1, with D perhaps TRBD2 (6 bases). The CDR3 is 16 residues long. V lost 6 bases, J lost 10 bases, and 25 bases lay in between. The germline gives CDR1 SGHVS, CDR2 FQNEAQ.

The rearrangement links TRBV5-1 to TRBJ1-4; D is uncertain. The CDR3 spans 15 residues. V lost 0 bases, J lost 8 bases, and 14 bases lay in between. Germline-derived CDR1 and CDR2 are SGHRS and YFSETQ. This CDR3 reads CASSLEGRSGEKLFF. The CDR3 nucleotides are TGCGCCAGCAGCTTGGAAGGACGGTCTGGCGAAAAACTGTTTTTT.

J is TRBJ2-7 and V is TRBV7-3; D may be TRBD2 (7 bases). Germline loops: CDR1 SGHTA, CDR2 FQGTGA. The CDR3 contains 14 residues. Trimming took 5 bases from V and 3 from J, leaving 14 bases between them. CDR3 bases: TGTGCCAGCAGCAAAAGGGGGGGACTCTACGAGCAGTACTTC. This sequence encodes CASSKRGGLYEQYF.

The chain employs TRBV7-8 and TRBJ2-1, with TRBD2 matching over 8 bases. The germline V gene has CDR1 SGHVS and CDR2 FQNEAQ. The length of the CDR3 is 16 residues. V was pared by 5 bases and J by 3 bases, with 9 bases of the junction left unmatched. CDR3 sequence reads: CASSQPGLAGYNEQFF. CDR3 sequence (DNA): TGTGCCAGCAGCCAACCGGGGCTAGCGGGCTACAATGAGCAGTTCTTC.

The chain is built from TRBV9 and TRBJ2-1; tentatively, D is TRBD1 (6 bases). Trimming left V 0 bases short and J 3 bases short, with 10 bases between. The CDR3 has 15 amino acids. CDR1 and CDR2 from the germline V gene are SGDLS and YYNGEE. The CDR3 bases are TGTGCCAGCAGCGTAGACTGGACAGACTACAATGAGCAGTTCTTC. Protein: CASSVDWTDYNEQFF. Supplemented by reference TRBV9 and TRBJ2-1, the full variable domain reads DSGVTQTPKHLITATGQRVTLRCSPRSGDLSVYWYQQSLDQGLQFLIQYYNGEERAKGNILERFSAQQFPDLHSELNLSSLELGDSALYFCASSVDWTDYNEQFFGPGTRLTVL.

This clone was found once. This may be a read error, as it is one base from a much larger clone. Additional DNA sequences in this sample encode the identical CDR3. The genes are TRBV29-1 and TRBJ1-2; 7 bases align to TRBD1. Germline-derived CDR1 and CDR2 are SQVTM and ANQGSEA. CDR3 length: 13 amino acids. The CDR3 nucleotides read TGCAGCGCCGGGACAGATTTTAACTATGGTTACACCTTC. It encodes CSAGTDFNYGYTF.